This entry features one T cell receptor (beta chain) sequence. Antigen unknown. Other DNA variants within this sample encode the same CDR3. The sample originates from a study of cytomegalovirus exposure and HLA in healthy donors. Vbeta (60) and Jbeta (13) primers were used in the PCR. Here immunoSEQ multiplex PCR was the method, and the copy in TCRdb shows in-frame clones only, minus some. Altogether approximately 120,000 clones are present, around 76% being singletons, with the ten largest covering roughly an eighth. Study observations and caveats: By a later analysis, the bulk of CMV-associated TCR beta chains appeared HLA-restricted. An analysis was carried out later, and it reportedly showed fewer N-insertions in an Asian-associated ancestry cluster than the roughly 700-donor mean. Later on, a genetic analysis was performed. It linked a missense variant in DCLRE1C with V- and J-gene trimming of TCR beta.

Sequences were obtained from PBMCs. This clonotype was obtained from a woman aged 55-70 years in good health and CMV-seropositive.

DNA of the CDR3: TGTGCCAGCAGTTTATCCGGGAACTATGGCTACACCTTC. This codes for CASSLSGNYGYTF. V and J are TRBV28 and TRBJ1-2; D gene ambiguous. Trimming took 1 base from V and 2 from J, leaving 5 bases between them. The CDR3 has 13 residues. From germline, CDR1 is MDHEN and CDR2 SYDVKM.